The entry that follows covers one T cell receptor (beta chain) sequence. Its binding antigen is unknown. Base qualities are missing; no much larger clone stands one base away. These data originate in a study of blood T cell repertoires in COVID-19 (dated by TCRdb to about 2020). As for the study more broadly: The collaborator samples originated in the United States, Italy and Spain and spanned the acute and convalescent phases of COVID-19. The prospective study material was composed of cDNA or gDNA derived from T cells, B-cell-depleted T cells, or PBMCs. Subjects who had been exposed to COVID-19, were actively infected with it, or had recovered from it provided the deeply sampled blood TCRbeta repertoires that made up the dataset. The repertoires were made available in a free public database intended to serve as a resource for research on the immune response to SARS-CoV-2. The samples were drawn from two sources: the first 160 participants of the ongoing ImmuneRACE study, and 1,000 to 1,500 subjects contributed by 6 global collaborators. The sample metadata nearly always contained a de-identified subject ID, COVID-19 status, age in years and sex. HLA class I and class II types, where available, came from metadata supplied by the sample provider rather than from assay-based typing. Beyond this particular receptor, the publication reports: How much clinical and demographic metadata was included differed by source and by participant, and the metadata was provided uncurated.

TCRbeta CDR3 regions were amplified from genomic DNA by means of the immunoSEQ Assay, a bias-controlled multiplex PCR. The source study handled its data this way. The number of nucleated cells in each sample was estimated from the amplification of reference gene primers within the assay. To quantify the absolute abundance of each unique TCRbeta CDR3 rearrangement, sequence reads were collapsed and filtered. For each sample, productive Simpson clonality was calculated as the square root of Simpson's diversity index over productive rearrangements. Here the immuneACCESS table is served through TCRdb, limited to in-frame sequences with V and J called. Missing clones are a known gap in these copies; in checked studies unresolved V genes cover under half, and the rest lacks a known reason. Clone size and the V and J calls come from that table; the DNA yielded D and trimming. The sample yields over 80,000 clones; about 89% were counted once. The ten largest clones represent about 1.8% of the sample.

Collaborating institutions collected whole blood in K2EDTA tubes following their own protocols. For TCRbeta analysis, collaborators shipped samples as frozen whole blood, isolated PBMCs, or DNA extracted from either of those sample types. Germline trimming: 2 bases from V, 3 bases from J; junction bases outside gene matches: 3. From the cysteine through the phenylalanine, the CDR3 covers 14 amino acids. Just CDR3 DNA is preserved here, 42 bases in frame from base 1. CDR1 SGHRS and CDR2 YFSETQ were looked up in the germline V gene. The chain couples TRBV5-1 to TRBJ2-3; 7 middle bases align to TRBD2. Sequencing was carried out using peripheral blood. This sequence originates from a human donor with active COVID-19. The donor label of this sample is uncertain. The nucleotides read TGCGCCAGCAGCTTACGGGGGGAGACAGATACGCAGTATTTT. Its protein reads: CASSLRGETDTQYF.